This TCR beta chain appears in the sequencing data of a study of early T cells in non-severe SARS-CoV-2 infection. Study summary: The study sequenced bulk RNA from unsorted whole blood, with chains unpaired. Overall study results and limits: Private and CD4 specificities were missed by VDJdb matching, skewed to anti-spike CD8.

The TCR library protocol attached unique molecular identifiers to the individual cDNA molecules. Each CDR3 protein gets one entry after TCRdb re-called the 5' RACE reads with MiXCR. Of roughly 48,000 distinct CDR3 sequences listed, approximately 4.1% are singletons. Germline V gene lookup returns CDR1 MNHEY and CDR2 SVGAGI. The length of the CDR3 is 13 residues. Deletions cut 5 bases from V and 5 bases from J, with 9 bases between. This clonotype has a count of ten or more. Its antigen is as yet unknown. This clonotype was sampled from an adult who was a healthcare worker with PCR-confirmed SARS-CoV-2 infection or an uninfected control (not recorded which). The chain links TRBV6-5 to TRBJ1-4; possible D gene TRBD1, 5 bases. The sequenced material came from whole blood. The CDR3 DNA follows: TGTGCCAGCAGTCGGGACGGGAATGAAAAACTGTTTTTT. It yields the protein CASSRDGNEKLFF.